This TCR beta chain was identified in a study of CD8 T cells in ankylosing spondylitis. Study-wide findings and caveats: It appeared that ankylosing spondylitis blood was characterized by a TCR beta motif of about 8 highly homologous variants.

Per the germline V gene, CDR1 is ENHRY and CDR2 is SYGVKD. This CDR3 region has 13 residues. The V gene lost 2 bases and the J gene lost 0 bases, with 4 bases spanning the gap. TCRdb analysed the 5' RACE reads with MiXCR anew, one entry per CDR3 protein. The data show about 35,000 distinct CDR3 sequences, 9% to 12% seen once. This clonotype was recorded many times. Its antigen is not identified. The chain joins TRBV10-3 to TRBJ2-5; D not resolved. The clonotype was recovered from a male donor with ankylosing spondylitis or in good health (not recorded which). Sequenced input: blood, either unsorted or a sorted T cell fraction (not recorded which). The CDR3 spells CAISEADQETQYF. The DNA of the CDR3 is TGTGCCATCAGTGAGGCAGACCAAGAGACCCAGTACTTC.